A selection of T cell receptor beta chains follows, all from one sample in a study of breast tumors, draining lymph nodes, adjacent tissues. Each CDR3 protein gets one entry after TCRdb re-called the multiplex PCR reads with MiXCR. The sample lists fewer than 200,000 distinct CDR3 sequences, 30% to 35% occurring once. The specimen sequenced was axillary lymph node tissue. Every receptor here comes from a female donor with breast cancer. Some clones in this sample may be carry-over from other donors' samples. CDR3s include the opening cysteine and the closing phenylalanine or tryptophan. The D gene is left open where the match is weak. Rows give clone size only sometimes, using once, few, many, or a class for an expanded clone.

abundance | j_gene | d_gene | v_gene | CDR3nt | CDR3aa
many | TRBJ2-7 | - | TRBV5-6 | TGTGCCAGCAGCTCAGGGCGTCTGGAGCAGTACTTC | CASSSGRLEQYF
- | TRBJ2-3 | TRBD2 | TRBV5-1 | TGCGCCAGCAGCTTAGCCGGGACTAGCGGGAGTTGGAGTGGGGATACGCAGTATTTT | CASSLAGTSGSWSGDTQYF
once | TRBJ2-2 | TRBD2 | TRBV19 | TGTGCCAGTAGCACACCTAGCGGTTCCGGGGAGCTGTTTTTT | CASSTPSGSGELFF
many | TRBJ2-1 | - | TRBV7-8 | TGTGCCAGCAGCTCCACGGACAGCTCCTACAATGAGCAGTTCTTC | CASSSTDSSYNEQFF
- | TRBJ1-2 | - | TRBV6-6 | TGTGCCAGCAGTCACTCGTCTTGGGGCTACACCTTC | CASSHSSWGYTF
many | TRBJ2-3 | TRBD1 | TRBV4-2 | TGTGCCAGCAGCCAAGAGAGGGGGCACGGCACAGATACGCAGTATTTT | CASSQERGHGTDTQYF
many | TRBJ1-3 | - | TRBV19 | TGTGCCAGTAGAACCACGGCTGGAAACACCATATATTTT | CASRTTAGNTIYF
many | TRBJ2-7 | - | TRBV9 | TGTGCCAGCAGCGTAGCCGGGGGGCCAAGGGGTGAGCAGTACTTC | CASSVAGGPRGEQYF
many | TRBJ2-1 | - | TRBV4-1 | TGCGCCAGCACCACGCGCCAGGGAATCTCCTACAATGAGCAGTTCTTC | CASTTRQGISYNEQFF
- | TRBJ2-2 | - | TRBV24-1 | TGTGCCACCAGTGTATCCGGGACTGGCACCGGGGAGCTGTTTTTT | CATSVSGTGTGELFF
few | TRBJ2-3 | - | TRBV9 | TGTGCCAGCAGCGTAGAAGGGGGGGGGGCTGACTCTAGCACAGATACGCAGTATTTT | CASSVEGGGADSSTDTQYF
- | TRBJ1-2 | - | TRBV5-6 | TGTGCCAGCAGCTTGAAGGCAGCCTACAATGGCTACACCTTC | CASSLKAAYNGYTF
many | TRBJ2-1 | TRBD2 | TRBV7-9 | TGTGCCAGCAGCTCGGGACTAGCGGAATACAATGAGCAGTTCTTC | CASSSGLAEYNEQFF
many | TRBJ1-3 | - | TRBV7-2 | TGTGCCAGCGAACAGGGCTCAGCTGGAAACACCATATATTTT | CASEQGSAGNTIYF
many | TRBJ2-3 | TRBD2 | TRBV19 | TGTGCCAGCCGAATAGCGGGAGGACCAGATACGCAGTATTTT | CASRIAGGPDTQYF
many | TRBJ1-2 | - | TRBV25-1 | TGTGCCAGCAGTGAATGGGGCAGGGAGGGAATAATCTATGGCTACACCTTC | CASSEWGREGIIYGYTF
- | TRBJ2-3 | - | TRBV28 | TGTGCCAGCACCCTTACAGATACGCAGTATTTT | CASTLTDTQYF
many | TRBJ2-1 | - | TRBV7-9 | TGTGCCAGCAGCTCAAGGTCGGTAGGGGGTATAAACAATGAGCAGTTCTTC | CASSSRSVGGINNEQFF
many | TRBJ2-7 | - | TRBV12-3/TRBV12-4 | TGTGCCAGCAGTTTAGAGGGGGGGTCAGGCCTTTCCTACGAGCAGTACTTC | CASSLEGGSGLSYEQYF